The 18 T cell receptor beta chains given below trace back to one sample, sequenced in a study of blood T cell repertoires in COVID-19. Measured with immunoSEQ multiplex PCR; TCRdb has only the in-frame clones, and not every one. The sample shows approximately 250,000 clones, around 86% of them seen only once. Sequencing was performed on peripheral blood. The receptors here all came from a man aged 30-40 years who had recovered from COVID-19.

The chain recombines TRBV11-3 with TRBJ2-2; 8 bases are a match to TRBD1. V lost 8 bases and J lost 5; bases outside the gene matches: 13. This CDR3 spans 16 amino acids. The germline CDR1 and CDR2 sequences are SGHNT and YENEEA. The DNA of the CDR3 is TGTGCCAGCCAGGGGGCAACCTCAGGGGAGACCGGGGAGCTGTTTTTT. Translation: CASQGATSGETGELFF.

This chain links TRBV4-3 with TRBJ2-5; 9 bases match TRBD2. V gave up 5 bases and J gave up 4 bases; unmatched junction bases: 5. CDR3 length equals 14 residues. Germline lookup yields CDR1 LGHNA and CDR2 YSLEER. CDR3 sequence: CASSRAGGGETQYF. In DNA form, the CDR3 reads TGCGCCAGCAGCAGAGCGGGGGGTGGAGAGACCCAGTACTTC.

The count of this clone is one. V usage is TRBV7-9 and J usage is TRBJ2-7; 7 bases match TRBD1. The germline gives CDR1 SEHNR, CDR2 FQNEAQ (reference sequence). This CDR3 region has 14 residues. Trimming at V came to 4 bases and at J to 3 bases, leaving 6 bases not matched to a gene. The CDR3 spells CASSSPTGSYEQYF. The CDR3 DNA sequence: TGTGCCAGCAGCTCCCCGACAGGGAGCTACGAGCAGTACTTC.

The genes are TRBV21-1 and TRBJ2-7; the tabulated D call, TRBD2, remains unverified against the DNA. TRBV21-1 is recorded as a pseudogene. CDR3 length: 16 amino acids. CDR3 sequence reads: CASSKCGRGPTYEQYF. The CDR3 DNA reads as TGTGCCAGCAGCAAATGCGGGAGGGGGCCCACCTACGAGCAGTACTTC.

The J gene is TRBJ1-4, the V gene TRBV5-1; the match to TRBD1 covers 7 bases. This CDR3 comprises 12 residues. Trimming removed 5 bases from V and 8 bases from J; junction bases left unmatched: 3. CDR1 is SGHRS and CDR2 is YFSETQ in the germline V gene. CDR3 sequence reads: CASRQGKEKLFF. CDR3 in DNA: TGCGCCAGCAGACAGGGGAAAGAAAAACTGTTTTTT. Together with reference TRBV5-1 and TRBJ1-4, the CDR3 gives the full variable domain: KAGVTQTPRYLIKTRGQQVTLSCSPISGHRSVSWYQQTPGQGLQFLFEYFSETQRNKGNFPGRFSGRQFSNSRSEMNVSTLELGDSALYLCASRQGKEKLFFGSGTQLSVL.

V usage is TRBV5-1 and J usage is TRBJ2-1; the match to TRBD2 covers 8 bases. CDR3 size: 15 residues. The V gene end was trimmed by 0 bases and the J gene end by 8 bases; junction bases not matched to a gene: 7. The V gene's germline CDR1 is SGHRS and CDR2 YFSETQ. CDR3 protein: CASSLDSGGVDEQFF. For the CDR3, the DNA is TGCGCCAGCAGCTTGGACAGCGGGGGAGTGGATGAGCAGTTCTTC.

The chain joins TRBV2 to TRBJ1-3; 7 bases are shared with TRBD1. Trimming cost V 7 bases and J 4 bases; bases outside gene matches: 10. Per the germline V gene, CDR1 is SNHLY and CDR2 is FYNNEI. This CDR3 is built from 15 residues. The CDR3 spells CASTRLRDRGNTIYF. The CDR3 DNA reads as TGTGCCAGCACCCGACTTAGGGACAGAGGAAACACCATATATTTT.

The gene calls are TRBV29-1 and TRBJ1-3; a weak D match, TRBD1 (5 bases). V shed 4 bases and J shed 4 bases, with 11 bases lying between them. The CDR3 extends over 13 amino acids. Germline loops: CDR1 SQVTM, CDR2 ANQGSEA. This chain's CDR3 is CSVVPQGGNTIYF. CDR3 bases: TGCAGCGTTGTTCCGCAGGGAGGAAACACCATATATTTT.

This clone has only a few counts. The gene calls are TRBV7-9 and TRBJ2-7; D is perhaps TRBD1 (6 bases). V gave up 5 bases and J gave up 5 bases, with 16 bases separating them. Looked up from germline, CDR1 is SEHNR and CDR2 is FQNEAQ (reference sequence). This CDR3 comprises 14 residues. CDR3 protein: CASSPKTGLNEQYF. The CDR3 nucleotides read TGTGCCAGCAGCCCCAAGACAGGCCTTAACGAGCAGTACTTC.

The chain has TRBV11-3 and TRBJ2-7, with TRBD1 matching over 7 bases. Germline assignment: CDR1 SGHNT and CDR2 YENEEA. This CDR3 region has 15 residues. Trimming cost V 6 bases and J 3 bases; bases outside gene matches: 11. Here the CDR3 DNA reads TGTGCCAGCAGTCTTAGACAGGGCCCCATCTACGAGCAGTACTTC. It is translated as CASSLRQGPIYEQYF.

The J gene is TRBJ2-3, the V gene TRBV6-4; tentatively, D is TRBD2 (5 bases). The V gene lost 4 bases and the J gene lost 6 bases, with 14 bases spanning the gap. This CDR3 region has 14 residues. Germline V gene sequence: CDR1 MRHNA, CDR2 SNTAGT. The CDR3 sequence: CASSAGLPTDTQYF. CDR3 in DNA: TGTGCCAGCAGTGCCGGACTGCCCACGGATACGCAGTATTTT.

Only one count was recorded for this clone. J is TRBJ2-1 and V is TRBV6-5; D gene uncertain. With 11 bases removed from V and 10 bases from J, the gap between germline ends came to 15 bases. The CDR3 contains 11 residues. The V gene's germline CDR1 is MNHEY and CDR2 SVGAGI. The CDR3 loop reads CADQFLGEQFF. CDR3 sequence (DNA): TGTGCCGACCAATTTCTAGGCGAGCAGTTCTTC.

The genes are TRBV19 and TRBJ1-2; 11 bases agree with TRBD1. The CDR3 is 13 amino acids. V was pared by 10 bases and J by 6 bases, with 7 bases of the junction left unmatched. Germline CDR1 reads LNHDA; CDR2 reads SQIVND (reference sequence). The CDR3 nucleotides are TGTGCCATTTGGACAGGGGGCGTTAATGGCTACACCTTC. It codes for CAIWTGGVNGYTF.

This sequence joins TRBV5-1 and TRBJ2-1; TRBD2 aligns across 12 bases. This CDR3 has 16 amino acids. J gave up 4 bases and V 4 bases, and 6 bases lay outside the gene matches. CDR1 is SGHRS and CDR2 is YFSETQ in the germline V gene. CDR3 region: CASSTETSGGYNEQFF. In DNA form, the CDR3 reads TGCGCCAGCAGCACCGAGACTAGCGGGGGTTACAATGAGCAGTTCTTC.

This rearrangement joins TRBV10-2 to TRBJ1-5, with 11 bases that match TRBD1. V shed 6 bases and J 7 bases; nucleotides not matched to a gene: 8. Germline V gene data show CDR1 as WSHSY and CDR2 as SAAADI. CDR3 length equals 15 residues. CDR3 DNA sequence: TGCGCCAGCAGATCCGGGACAGGGGGTCGACAGCCCCAGCATTTT. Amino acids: CASRSGTGGRQPQHF.

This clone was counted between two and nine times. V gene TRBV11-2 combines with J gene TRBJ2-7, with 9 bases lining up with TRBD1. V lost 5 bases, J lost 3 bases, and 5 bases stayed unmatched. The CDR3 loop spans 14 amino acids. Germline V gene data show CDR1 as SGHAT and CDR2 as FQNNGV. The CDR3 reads CASSQGTGIYEQYF. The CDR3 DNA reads TGTGCCAGCAGCCAGGGGACAGGGATCTACGAGCAGTACTTC.

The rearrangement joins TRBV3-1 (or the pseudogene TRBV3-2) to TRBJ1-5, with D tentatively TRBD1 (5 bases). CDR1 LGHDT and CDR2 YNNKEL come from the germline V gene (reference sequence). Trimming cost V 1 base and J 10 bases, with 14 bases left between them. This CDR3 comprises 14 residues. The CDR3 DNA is TGTGCCAGCAGCCAAGGTGTGACAGATAAACCCCAGCATTTT. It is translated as CASSQGVTDKPQHF.

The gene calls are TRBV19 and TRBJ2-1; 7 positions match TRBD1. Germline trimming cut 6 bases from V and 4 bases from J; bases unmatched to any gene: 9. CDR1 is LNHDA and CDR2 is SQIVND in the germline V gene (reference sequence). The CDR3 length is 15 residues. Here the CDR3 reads CASRPQGNAYNEQFF. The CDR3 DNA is TGTGCCAGTAGGCCACAGGGGAATGCTTACAATGAGCAGTTCTTC. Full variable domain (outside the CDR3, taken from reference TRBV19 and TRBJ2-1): DGGITQSPKYLFRKEGQNVTLSCEQNLNHDAMYWYRQDPGQGLRLIYYSQIVNDFQKGDIAEGYSVSREKKESFPLTVTSAQKNPTAFYLCASRPQGNAYNEQFFGPGTRLTVL.